This T cell receptor beta chain was recorded in a study of blood T cell repertoires in COVID-19. Study as a whole: Sources were T cells, B-cell-depleted T cells, or PBMCs; the material itself was cDNA or gDNA.

This CDR3 has 14 amino acids. From germline, CDR1 is MDHEN and CDR2 SYDVKM. The V end was cut by 5 bases, the J end by 2 bases, with 13 bases between. In the authors' workflow: Amplification from reference gene primers served as the basis for estimated nucleated cell counts. Method: immunoSEQ multiplex PCR; TCRdb's copy keeps in-frame clones and lacks some. The V and J calls and clone size come from that table; D and trimming were worked out from the DNA. Seen here are 100,000 to 150,000 clones, 92% observed once, and the top ten hold approximately 2%. The chain employs TRBV28 and TRBJ2-7; TRBD1 might be the D (6 bases). The specimen was peripheral blood. The TCR comes from a man aged 50-60 years with COVID-19, enrolled during active disease. The CDR3 sequence: CASSDYQGTYEQYF. In nucleotides, the CDR3 is TGTGCCAGCAGTGACTACCAGGGGACCTACGAGCAGTACTTC.